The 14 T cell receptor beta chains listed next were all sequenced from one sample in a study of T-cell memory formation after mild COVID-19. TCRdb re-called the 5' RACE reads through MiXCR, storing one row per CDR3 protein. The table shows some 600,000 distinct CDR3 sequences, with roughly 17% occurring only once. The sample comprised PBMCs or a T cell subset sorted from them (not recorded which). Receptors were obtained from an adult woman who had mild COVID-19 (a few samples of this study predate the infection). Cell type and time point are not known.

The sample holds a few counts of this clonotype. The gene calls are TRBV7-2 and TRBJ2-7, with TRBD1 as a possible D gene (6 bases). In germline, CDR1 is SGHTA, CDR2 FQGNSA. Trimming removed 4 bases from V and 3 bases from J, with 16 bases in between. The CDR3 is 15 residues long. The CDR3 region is CASSYGRTESYEQYF. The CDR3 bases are TGTGCCAGCAGCTATGGTCGGACAGAAAGCTACGAGCAGTACTTC. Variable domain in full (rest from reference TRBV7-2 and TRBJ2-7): GAGVSQSPSNKVTEKGKDVELRCDPISGHTALYWYRQSLGQGLEFLIYFQGNSAPDKSGLPSDRFSAERTGGSVSTLTIQRTQQEDSAVYLCASSYGRTESYEQYFGPGTRLTVT.

The CDR3 nucleotides are TGTGCCAGCAGCTTAGTAAAGGCGGGAAGCACAGATACGCAGTATTTT. Residues: CASSLVKAGSTDTQYF. V usage is TRBV7-2 and J usage is TRBJ2-3; weak D call: TRBD2 (6 bases). CDR1 and CDR2 (germline): SGHTA, FQGNSA. Trimming pared 1 base from V and 0 bases from J, leaving 11 bases between. The length of the CDR3 is 16 residues.

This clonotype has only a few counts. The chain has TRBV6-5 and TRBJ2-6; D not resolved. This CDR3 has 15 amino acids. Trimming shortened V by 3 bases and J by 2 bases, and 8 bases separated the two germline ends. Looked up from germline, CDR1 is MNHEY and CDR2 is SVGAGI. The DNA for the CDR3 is TGTGCCAGCAGTTATGATGACACTGGGGCCAACGTCCTGACTTTC. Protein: CASSYDDTGANVLTF.

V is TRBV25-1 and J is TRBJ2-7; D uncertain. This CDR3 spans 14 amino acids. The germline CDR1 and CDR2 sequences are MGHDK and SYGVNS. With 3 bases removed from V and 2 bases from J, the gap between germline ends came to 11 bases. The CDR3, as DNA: TGTGCCAGCAGTGATGGGCCGAACCCCTACGAGCAGTACTTC. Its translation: CASSDGPNPYEQYF.

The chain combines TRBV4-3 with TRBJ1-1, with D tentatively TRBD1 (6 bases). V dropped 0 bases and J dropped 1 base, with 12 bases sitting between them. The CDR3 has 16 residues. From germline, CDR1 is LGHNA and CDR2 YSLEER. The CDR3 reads CASSQDRGHPNTEAFF. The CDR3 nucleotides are TGCGCCAGCAGCCAAGATCGGGGGCACCCGAACACTGAAGCTTTCTTT.

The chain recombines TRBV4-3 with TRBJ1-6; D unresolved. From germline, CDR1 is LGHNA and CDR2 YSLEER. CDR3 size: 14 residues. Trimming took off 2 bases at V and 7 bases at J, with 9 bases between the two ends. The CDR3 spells CASSQLQSNSPLHF. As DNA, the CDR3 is TGCGCCAGCAGCCAACTGCAATCCAATTCACCCCTCCACTTT.

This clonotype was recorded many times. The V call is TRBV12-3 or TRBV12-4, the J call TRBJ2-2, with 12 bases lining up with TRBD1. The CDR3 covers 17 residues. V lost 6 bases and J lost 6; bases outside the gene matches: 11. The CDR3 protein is CASSTRDRGHRSGELFF. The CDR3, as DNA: TGTGCCAGCAGCACCCGGGACAGGGGGCATCGTTCCGGGGAGCTGTTTTTT.

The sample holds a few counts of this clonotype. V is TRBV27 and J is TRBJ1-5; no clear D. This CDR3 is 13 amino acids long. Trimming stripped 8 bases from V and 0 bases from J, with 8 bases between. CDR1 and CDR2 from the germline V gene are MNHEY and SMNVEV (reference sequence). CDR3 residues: CASGRVSNQPQHF. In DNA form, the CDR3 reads TGTGCCAGCGGACGGGTTAGCAATCAGCCCCAGCATTTT.

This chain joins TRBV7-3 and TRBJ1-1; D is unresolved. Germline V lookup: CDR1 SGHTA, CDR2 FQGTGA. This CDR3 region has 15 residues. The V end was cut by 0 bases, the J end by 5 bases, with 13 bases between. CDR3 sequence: CASSLTAEGRTEAFF. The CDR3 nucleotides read TGTGCCAGCAGCTTAACCGCGGAGGGTAGGACTGAAGCTTTCTTT.

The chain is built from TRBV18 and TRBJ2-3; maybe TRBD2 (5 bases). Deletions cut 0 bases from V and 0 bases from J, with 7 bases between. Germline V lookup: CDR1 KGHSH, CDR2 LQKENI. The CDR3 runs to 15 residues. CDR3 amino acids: CASSPPTGSTDTQYF. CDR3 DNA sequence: TGTGCCAGCTCACCACCAACGGGAAGCACAGATACGCAGTATTTT.

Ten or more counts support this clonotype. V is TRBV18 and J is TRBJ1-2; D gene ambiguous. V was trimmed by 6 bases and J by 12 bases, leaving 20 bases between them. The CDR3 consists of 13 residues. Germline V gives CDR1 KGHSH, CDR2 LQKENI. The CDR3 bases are TGTGCCAGCTCGTCTAGGTCCGTGAGGGTCCACACCTTC. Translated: CASSSRSVRVHTF.

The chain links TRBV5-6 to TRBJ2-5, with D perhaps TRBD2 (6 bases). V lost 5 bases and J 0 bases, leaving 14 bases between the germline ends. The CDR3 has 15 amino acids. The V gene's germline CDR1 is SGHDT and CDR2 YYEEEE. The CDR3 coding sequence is TGTGCCAGCAGTTTCTCTCGGGACTACCAAGAGACCCAGTACTTC. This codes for CASSFSRDYQETQYF.

DNA of the CDR3: TGTGCCACCAGTGATTTTTCCGGCCGTGAAGCTTTCTTT. Translating it yields CATSDFSGREAFF. V usage is TRBV24-1 and J usage is TRBJ1-1; D remains unclear. Germline-derived CDR1 and CDR2 are KGHDR and SFDVKD. The CDR3 has 13 amino acids. Trimming removed 1 base at V and 7 bases at J, with 9 bases between.

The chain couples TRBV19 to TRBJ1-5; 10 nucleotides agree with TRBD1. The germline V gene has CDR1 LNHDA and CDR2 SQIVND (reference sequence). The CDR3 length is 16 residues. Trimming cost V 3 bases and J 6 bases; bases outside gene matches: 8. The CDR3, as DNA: TGTGCCAGTAGTATTTCTGGACAGGGGGTTGTTCAGCCCCAGCATTTT. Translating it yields CASSISGQGVVQPQHF.